This T cell receptor (beta chain) came from a study of blood T cell repertoires in COVID-19. Study overall: In each case, the material was cDNA or gDNA derived from T cells, B-cell-depleted T cells, or PBMCs.

This CDR3 region has 15 residues. V was trimmed by 3 bases and J by 2 bases, leaving 10 bases between them. Germline V gene data show CDR1 as MNHNS and CDR2 as SASEGT. Methods used by the authors: Amplification with reference gene primers provided the estimates of nucleated cell counts. The protocol was immunoSEQ multiplex PCR, while the TCRdb copy is restricted to in-frame clones and leaves out a portion. Clone size and V and J calls were adopted from that table, with D and trimming inferred from the DNA. The table has approximately 140,000 clones, 65% to 85% seen once. This chain links TRBV6-1 with TRBJ1-4, with a weak D call TRBD1 (5 bases). Sequences were obtained from peripheral blood. The sequence was obtained from an elderly woman with acute or convalescent COVID-19. CDR3 in amino acids: CASSERGGTNEKLFF. For the CDR3, the DNA is TGTGCCAGCAGTGAGCGGGGGGGGACTAATGAAAAACTGTTTTTT.